The clone carrying this T cell receptor beta chain was recorded at least ten times. Its antigen is as yet unknown. The sample comes from a study of Graves' ophthalmopathy and Graves' hyperthyroidism. Study observations and caveats: Most clonotypes expanded in thyroid above 0.001 frequency were present in blood too.

With 5 bases removed from V and 9 bases from J, the gap between germline ends came to 22 bases. This CDR3 has 14 residues. Germline values: CDR1 DFQATT, CDR2 SNEGSKA (reference sequence). Amplification targeted the TCR beta CDR3 regions, with RNA transcripts as the source material. In the first round, RT-PCR was carried out with HTBI primers, and a multiplex PCR formed the second round. TCRdb itself ran the multiplex PCR reads through MiXCR, one entry per CDR3 protein. The table lists about 370,000 distinct CDR3 sequences, approximately 18% of them singletons. Ophthalmopathy absent within 18 months of follow-up marked hyperthyroidism as stable. Excluded: other autoimmune disease, uncontrolled infection, pregnancy or lactation. Clinicians made diagnoses from clinical symptoms, serum thyroxine, TRAb, thyroid ultrasound and orbital computed tomography.

The receptor was isolated from an adult woman with stable Graves' hyperthyroidism. The sample taken for sequencing was peripheral blood. The J gene is TRBJ1-1, the V gene TRBV20-1, with D hard to call. The CDR3, as DNA: TGCAGTGCTCTCAAAAGACATAGCAACCACCAAGCTTTCTTT. This translates into CSALKRHSNHQAFF.